This paragraph covers one T cell receptor beta chain sequence. Its target is not known. This CDR3 region has 18 residues. The J segment lost 1 base and the V segment lost 3 bases, leaving 5 bases of the junction unmatched. Germline V gives CDR1 MNHEY, CDR2 SMNVEV (reference sequence). The sample originates from a study of shared clonotypes between healthy human individuals. An assay was performed, and its level was deep. Clones were sequenced by immunoSEQ multiplex PCR, and TCRdb holds only the in-frame ones, with some missing. The sample holds over 2,000,000 clones, roughly 95% seen once. Study-level points and caveats: Investigators collected only blood, and repertoires in tissues likely differ. At large depth, rarefaction still showed sorted-subset sequencing to be incomplete.

The naive CD8 subset, CD45RO-negative cells positively selected for CCR7, excluded terminally differentiated effector memory CD45RA+ cells. The sample taken for sequencing was naive CD8+ T cells from PBMCs. The sequence derives from a man aged 18 to 29 in good health. Some clones in this sample may be carry-over from other donors' samples. The rearrangement uses TRBV27 and TRBJ2-1, with 14 bases aligning to TRBD2. As DNA, the CDR3 is TGTGCCAGCAGTTTGGGACTAGCGGGAGTAGGGTCCTACAATGAGCAGTTCTTC. It yields the protein CASSLGLAGVGSYNEQFF.